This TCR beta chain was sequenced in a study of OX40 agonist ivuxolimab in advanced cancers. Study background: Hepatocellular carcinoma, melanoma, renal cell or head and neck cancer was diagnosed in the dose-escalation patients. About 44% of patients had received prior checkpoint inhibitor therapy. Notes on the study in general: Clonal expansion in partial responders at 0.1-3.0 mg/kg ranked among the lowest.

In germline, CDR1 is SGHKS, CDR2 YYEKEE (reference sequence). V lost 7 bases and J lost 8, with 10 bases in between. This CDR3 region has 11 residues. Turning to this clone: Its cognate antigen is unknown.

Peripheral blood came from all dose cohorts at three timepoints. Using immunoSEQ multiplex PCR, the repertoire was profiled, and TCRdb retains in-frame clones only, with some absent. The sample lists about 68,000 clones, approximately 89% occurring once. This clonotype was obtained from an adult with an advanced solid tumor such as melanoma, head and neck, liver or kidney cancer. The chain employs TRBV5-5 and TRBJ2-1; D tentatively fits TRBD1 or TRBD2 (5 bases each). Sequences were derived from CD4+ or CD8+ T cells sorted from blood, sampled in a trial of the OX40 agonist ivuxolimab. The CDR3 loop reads CASLRDHEQFF. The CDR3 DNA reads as TGTGCCAGCCTCAGGGACCATGAGCAGTTCTTC.